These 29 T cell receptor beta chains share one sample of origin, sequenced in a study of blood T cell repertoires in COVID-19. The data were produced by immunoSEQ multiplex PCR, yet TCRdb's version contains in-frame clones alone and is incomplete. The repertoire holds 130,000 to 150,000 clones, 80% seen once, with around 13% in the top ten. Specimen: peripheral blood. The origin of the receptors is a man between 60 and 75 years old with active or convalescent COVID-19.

The CDR3 DNA sequence: TGTGCCACCGCGAGCTCTGGAAACACCATATATTTT. Translated: CATASSGNTIYF. The J gene is TRBJ1-3, the V gene TRBV24-1; no clear D. With 9 bases removed from V and 0 bases from J, the gap between germline ends came to 5 bases. The CDR3 runs to 12 residues. Germline V gives CDR1 KGHDR, CDR2 SFDVKD.

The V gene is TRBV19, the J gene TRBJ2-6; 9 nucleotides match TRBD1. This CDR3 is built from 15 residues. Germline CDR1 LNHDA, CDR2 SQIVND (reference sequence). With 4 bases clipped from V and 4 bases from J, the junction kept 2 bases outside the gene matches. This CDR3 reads CASSTQGAGANVLTF. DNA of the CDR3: TGTGCCAGTAGTACACAGGGGGCAGGGGCCAACGTCCTGACTTTC.

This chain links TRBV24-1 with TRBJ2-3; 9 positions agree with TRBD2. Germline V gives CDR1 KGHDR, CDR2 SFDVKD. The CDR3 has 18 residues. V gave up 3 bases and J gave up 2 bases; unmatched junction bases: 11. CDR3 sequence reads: CATSDRGRAGGFTDTQYF. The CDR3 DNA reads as TGTGCCACCAGTGATCGGGGACGAGCGGGAGGCTTCACAGATACGCAGTATTTT.

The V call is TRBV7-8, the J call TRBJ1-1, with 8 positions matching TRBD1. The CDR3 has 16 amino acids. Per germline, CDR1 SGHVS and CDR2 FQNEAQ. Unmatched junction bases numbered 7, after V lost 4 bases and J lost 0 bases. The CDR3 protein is CASSSTGGNMNTEAFF. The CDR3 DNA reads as TGTGCCAGCAGCTCTACAGGGGGAAATATGAACACTGAAGCTTTCTTT. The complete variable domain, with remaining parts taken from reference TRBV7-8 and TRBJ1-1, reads GAGVSQSPRYKVAKRGQDVALRCDPISGHVSLFWYQQALGQGPEFLTYFQNEAQLDKSGLPSDRFFAERPEGSVSTLKIQRTQQEDSAVYLCASSSTGGNMNTEAFFGQGTRLTVV.

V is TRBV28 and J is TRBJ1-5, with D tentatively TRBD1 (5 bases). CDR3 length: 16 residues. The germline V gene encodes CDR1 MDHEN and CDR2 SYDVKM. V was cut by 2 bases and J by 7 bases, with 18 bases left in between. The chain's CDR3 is CASSLPGGVSVQPQHF. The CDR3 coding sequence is TGTGCCAGCAGTTTACCGGGAGGGGTGAGCGTACAGCCCCAGCATTTT.

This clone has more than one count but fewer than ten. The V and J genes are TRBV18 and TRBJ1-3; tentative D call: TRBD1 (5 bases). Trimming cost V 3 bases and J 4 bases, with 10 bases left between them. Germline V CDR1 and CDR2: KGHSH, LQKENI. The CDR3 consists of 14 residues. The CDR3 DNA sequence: TGTGCCAGCTCACCCCTCCGGGGGGGAAACACCATATATTTT. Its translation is CASSPLRGGNTIYF.

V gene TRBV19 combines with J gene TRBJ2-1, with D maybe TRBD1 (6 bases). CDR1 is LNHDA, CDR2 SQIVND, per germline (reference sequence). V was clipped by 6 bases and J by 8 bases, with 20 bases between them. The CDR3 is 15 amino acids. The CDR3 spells CASRDQGSLFDEQFF. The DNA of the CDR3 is TGTGCCAGTAGAGATCAGGGGTCGCTTTTCGATGAGCAGTTCTTC.

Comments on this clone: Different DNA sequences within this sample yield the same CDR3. CDR3 residues: CATSRDRGNSPLHF. CDR3 nucleotides: TGTGCCACCAGCCGGGACAGGGGGAATTCACCCCTCCACTTT. V and J are TRBV15 and TRBJ1-6, with 11 bases identical to TRBD1. Germline V gene sequence: CDR1 LNHNV, CDR2 YYDKDF (reference sequence). The trim removed 5 bases at V and 7 bases at J, leaving 1 base unmatched. The CDR3 is made up of 14 amino acids.

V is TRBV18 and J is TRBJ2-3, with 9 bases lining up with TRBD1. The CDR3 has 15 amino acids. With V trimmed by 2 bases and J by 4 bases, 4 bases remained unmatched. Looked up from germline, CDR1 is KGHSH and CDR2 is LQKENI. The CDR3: CASSPNRGPSDTQYF. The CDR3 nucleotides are TGTGCCAGCTCACCAAACAGGGGGCCCTCAGATACGCAGTATTTT.

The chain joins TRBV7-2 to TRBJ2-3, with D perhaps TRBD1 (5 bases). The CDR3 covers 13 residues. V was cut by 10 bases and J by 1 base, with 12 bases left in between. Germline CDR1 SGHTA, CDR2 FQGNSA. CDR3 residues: CANSVTGTDTQYF. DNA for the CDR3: TGTGCCAACTCGGTGACAGGCACAGATACGCAGTATTTT.

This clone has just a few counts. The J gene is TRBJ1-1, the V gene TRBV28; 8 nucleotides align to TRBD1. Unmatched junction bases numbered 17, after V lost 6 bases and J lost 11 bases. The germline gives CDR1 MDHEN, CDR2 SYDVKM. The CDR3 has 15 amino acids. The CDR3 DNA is TGTGCCAGCAGCCGCCCGAGGACAGGGAGCCTTGAGGCTTTCTTT. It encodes CASSRPRTGSLEAFF.

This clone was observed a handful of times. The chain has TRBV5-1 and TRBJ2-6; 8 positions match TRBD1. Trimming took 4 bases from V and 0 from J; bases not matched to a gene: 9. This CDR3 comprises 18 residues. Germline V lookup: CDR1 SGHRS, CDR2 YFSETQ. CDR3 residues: CASSDMTGVTSGANVLTF. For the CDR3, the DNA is TGCGCCAGCAGCGACATGACAGGGGTCACCTCTGGGGCCAACGTCCTGACTTTC.

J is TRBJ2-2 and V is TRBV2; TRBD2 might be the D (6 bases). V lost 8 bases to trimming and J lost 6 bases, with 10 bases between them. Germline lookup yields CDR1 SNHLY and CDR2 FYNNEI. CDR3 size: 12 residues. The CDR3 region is CASLREAGELFF. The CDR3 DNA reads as TGTGCCAGCCTGAGGGAGGCCGGGGAGCTGTTTTTT.

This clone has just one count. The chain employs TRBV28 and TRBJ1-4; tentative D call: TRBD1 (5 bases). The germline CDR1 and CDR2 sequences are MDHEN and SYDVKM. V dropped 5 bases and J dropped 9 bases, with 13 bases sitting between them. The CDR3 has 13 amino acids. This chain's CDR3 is CASSLDNRKKLFF. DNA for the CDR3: TGTGCCAGCAGTCTAGACAACAGGAAAAAACTGTTTTTT.

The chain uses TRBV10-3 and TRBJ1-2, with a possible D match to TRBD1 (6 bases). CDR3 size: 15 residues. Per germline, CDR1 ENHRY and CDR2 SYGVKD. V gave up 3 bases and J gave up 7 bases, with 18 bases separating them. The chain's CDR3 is CAISEGGAQLGGYTF. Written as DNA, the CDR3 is TGTGCCATCAGTGAAGGGGGGGCGCAGTTAGGTGGCTACACCTTC.

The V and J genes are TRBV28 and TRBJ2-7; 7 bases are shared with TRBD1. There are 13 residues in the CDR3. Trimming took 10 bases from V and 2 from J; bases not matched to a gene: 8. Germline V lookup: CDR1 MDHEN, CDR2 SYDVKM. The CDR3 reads CAISAGGAYEQYF. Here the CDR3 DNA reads TGTGCCATTTCTGCAGGGGGAGCCTACGAGCAGTACTTC.

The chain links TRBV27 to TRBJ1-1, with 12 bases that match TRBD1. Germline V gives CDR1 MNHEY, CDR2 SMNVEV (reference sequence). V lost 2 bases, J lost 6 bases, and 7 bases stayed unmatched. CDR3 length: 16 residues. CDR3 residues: CASSLGGGQGASEAFF. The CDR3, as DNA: TGTGCCAGCAGTTTAGGGGGGGGACAGGGGGCCTCTGAAGCTTTCTTT.

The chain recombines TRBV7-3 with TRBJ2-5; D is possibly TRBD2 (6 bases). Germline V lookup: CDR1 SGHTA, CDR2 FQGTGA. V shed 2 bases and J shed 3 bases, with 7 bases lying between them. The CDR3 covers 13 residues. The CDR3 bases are TGTGCCAGCAGCTTAGGGACTGAAGAGACCCAGTACTTC. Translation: CASSLGTEETQYF.

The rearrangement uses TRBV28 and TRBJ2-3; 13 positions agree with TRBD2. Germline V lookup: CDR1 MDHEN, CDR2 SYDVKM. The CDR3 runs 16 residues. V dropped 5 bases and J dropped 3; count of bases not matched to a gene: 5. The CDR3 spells CASSLRLAGGTDTQYF. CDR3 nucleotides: TGTGCCAGCAGTCTTCGACTAGCGGGAGGTACAGATACGCAGTATTTT. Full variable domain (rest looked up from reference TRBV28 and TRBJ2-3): DVKVTQSSRYLVKRTGEKVFLECVQDMDHENMFWYRQDPGLGLRLIYFSYDVKMKEKGDIPEGYSVSREKKERFSLILESASTNQTSMYLCASSLRLAGGTDTQYFGPGTRLTVL.

CDR3 amino acids: CASSEAGTGELFF. The CDR3 DNA reads as TGTGCCAGTAGTGAAGCGGGGACCGGGGAGCTGTTTTTT. The gene calls are TRBV19 and TRBJ2-2; TRBD2 matches at 7 bases. Unmatched junction bases numbered 2, after V lost 5 bases and J lost 5 bases. The CDR3 has 13 residues. Germline CDR1 is LNHDA and CDR2 is SQIVND (reference sequence).

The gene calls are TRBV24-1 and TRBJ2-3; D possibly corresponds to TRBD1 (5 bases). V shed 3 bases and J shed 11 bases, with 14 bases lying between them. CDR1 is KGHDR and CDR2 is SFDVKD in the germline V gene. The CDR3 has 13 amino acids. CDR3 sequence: CATSDTRTLGQYF. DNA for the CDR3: TGTGCCACCAGTGATACCCGGACATTGGGGCAGTATTTT.

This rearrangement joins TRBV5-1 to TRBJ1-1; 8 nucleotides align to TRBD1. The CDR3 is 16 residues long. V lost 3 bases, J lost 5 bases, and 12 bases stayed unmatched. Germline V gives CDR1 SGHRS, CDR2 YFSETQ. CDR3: CASSSDRGSGWTEAFF. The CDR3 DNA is TGCGCCAGCAGCTCCGACAGGGGCTCGGGATGGACTGAAGCTTTCTTT.

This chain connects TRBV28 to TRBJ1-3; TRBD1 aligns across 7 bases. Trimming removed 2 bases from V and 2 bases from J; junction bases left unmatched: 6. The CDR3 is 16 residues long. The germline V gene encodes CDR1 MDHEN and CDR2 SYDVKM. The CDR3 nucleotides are TGTGCCAGCAGTTTACGAAGGGGGCTCGCTGGAAACACCATATATTTT. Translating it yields CASSLRRGLAGNTIYF. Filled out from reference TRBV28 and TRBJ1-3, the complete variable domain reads DVKVTQSSRYLVKRTGEKVFLECVQDMDHENMFWYRQDPGLGLRLIYFSYDVKMKEKGDIPEGYSVSREKKERFSLILESASTNQTSMYLCASSLRRGLAGNTIYFGEGSWLTVV.

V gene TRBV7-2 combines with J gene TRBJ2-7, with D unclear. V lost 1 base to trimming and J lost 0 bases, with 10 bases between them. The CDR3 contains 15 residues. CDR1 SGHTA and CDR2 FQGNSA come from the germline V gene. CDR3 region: CASSLGGGSSYEQYF. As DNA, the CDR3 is TGTGCCAGCAGCTTAGGAGGCGGCAGCTCCTACGAGCAGTACTTC.

This chain's CDR3 is CASSFLQSHGELFF. The CDR3, as DNA: TGCGCCAGCAGCTTCTTACAATCCCACGGGGAGCTGTTTTTT. This chain joins TRBV5-1 and TRBJ2-2, with no clear D. V lost 2 bases and J 7 bases, leaving 12 bases between the germline ends. The CDR3 spans 14 residues. Germline V gene data show CDR1 as SGHRS and CDR2 as YFSETQ.

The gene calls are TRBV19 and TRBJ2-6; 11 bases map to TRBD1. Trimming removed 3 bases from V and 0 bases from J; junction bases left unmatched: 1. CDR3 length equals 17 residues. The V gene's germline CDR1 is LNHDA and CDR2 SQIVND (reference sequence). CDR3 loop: CASSIGTGGSGANVLTF. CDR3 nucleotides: TGTGCCAGTAGTATCGGGACAGGGGGCTCTGGGGCCAACGTCCTGACTTTC.

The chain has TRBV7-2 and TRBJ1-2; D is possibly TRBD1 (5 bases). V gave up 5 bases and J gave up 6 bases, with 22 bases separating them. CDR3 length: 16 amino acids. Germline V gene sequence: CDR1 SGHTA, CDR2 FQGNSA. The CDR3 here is CASSLLLTVIVDGYTF. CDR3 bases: TGTGCCAGCAGCCTCTTACTGACAGTAATTGTGGATGGCTACACCTTC.

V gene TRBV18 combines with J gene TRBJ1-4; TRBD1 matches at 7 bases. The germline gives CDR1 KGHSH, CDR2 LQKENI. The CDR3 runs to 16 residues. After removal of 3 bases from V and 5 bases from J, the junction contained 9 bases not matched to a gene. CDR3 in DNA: TGTGCCAGCTCACCCCCCGCGGGAGGGGGCAATGAAAAACTGTTTTTT. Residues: CASSPPAGGGNEKLFF. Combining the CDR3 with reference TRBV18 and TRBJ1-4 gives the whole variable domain NAGVMQNPRHLVRRRGQEARLRCSPMKGHSHVYWYRQLPEEGLKFMVYLQKENIIDESGMPKERFSAEFPKEGPSILRIQQVVRGDSAAYFCASSPPAGGGNEKLFFGSGTQLSVL.

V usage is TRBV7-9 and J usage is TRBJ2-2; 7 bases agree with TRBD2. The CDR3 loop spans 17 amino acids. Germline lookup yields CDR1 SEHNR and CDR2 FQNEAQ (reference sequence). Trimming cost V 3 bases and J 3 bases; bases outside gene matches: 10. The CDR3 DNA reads TGTGCCAGCAGCTTTCGACCGGGACTACCCCACACCGGGGAGCTGTTTTTT. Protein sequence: CASSFRPGLPHTGELFF.